The 31 T cell receptor beta chains presented below share a single source sample, sequenced in a study of CD4 T cells in relation to SARS-CoV-2 and coronaviruses. TCRdb's copy holds only in-frame clones and misses some; the assay was immunoSEQ multiplex PCR. Among about 26,000 clones listed, 70% to 80% were seen once. Before the COVID-19 pandemic, during about 2011-2019, CD4+ T cells were taken from unexposed donors. CD4+ T cells were isolated from the cells after nine to eleven days of culture. Which antigens these TCRs recognize remains unknown. Material for sequencing was CD4+ T cells from PBMCs, cultured in vitro. The receptors were sampled from a human donor in good health.

This chain links TRBV5-6 with TRBJ2-3, with D unclear. The CDR3 sequence is 15 residues long. V was shortened by 0 bases and J by 2 bases, with 10 bases between the two germline ends. Germline V gives CDR1 SGHDT, CDR2 YYEEEE. CDR3 bases: TGTGCCAGCAGCTTGGGGCTTCGAGACACAGATACGCAGTATTTT. Translating it yields CASSLGLRDTDTQYF.

The chain uses TRBV5-1 and TRBJ2-3; D is possibly TRBD1 (5 bases). In germline, CDR1 is SGHRS, CDR2 YFSETQ. The CDR3 loop spans 15 amino acids. The germline V and J ends were trimmed by 0 bases and 0 bases, with 8 bases remaining between them. The chain's CDR3 is CASSLGGLSTDTQYF. As DNA, the CDR3 is TGCGCCAGCAGCTTGGGGGGCCTTAGCACAGATACGCAGTATTTT.

The chain employs TRBV28 and TRBJ1-5, with unresolved D. V shed 4 bases and J shed 5 bases, with 9 bases lying between them. There are 13 residues in the CDR3. In germline, CDR1 is MDHEN, CDR2 SYDVKM. Here the CDR3 reads CASSSGVDQPQHF. CDR3 sequence (DNA): TGTGCCAGCAGTTCCGGAGTTGATCAGCCCCAGCATTTT.

This chain uses TRBV7-2 with TRBJ2-7; 10 positions match TRBD1. Germline assignment: CDR1 SGHTA and CDR2 FQGNSA. The length of the CDR3 is 14 residues. The J segment lost 7 bases and the V segment lost 5 bases, leaving 8 bases of the junction unmatched. The CDR3 reads CASSNRQGAWEQYF. The CDR3, as DNA: TGTGCCAGCAGCAACCGACAGGGGGCGTGGGAGCAGTACTTC.

The chain couples TRBV6-2 or TRBV6-3 to TRBJ2-5; D not resolved. The CDR3 totals 15 residues. Germline V gene sequence: CDR1 MNHEY, CDR2 SVGEGT. Trimming left V 0 bases short and J 1 base short, with 9 bases between. The CDR3 spells CASSYSKRSQETQYF. In DNA form, the CDR3 reads TGTGCCAGCAGTTACTCGAAGAGGAGCCAAGAGACCCAGTACTTC.

The genes are TRBV6-5 and TRBJ1-1; D might be TRBD1 (5 bases). Trimming removed 6 bases at V and 5 bases at J, with 13 bases between. This CDR3 contains 13 residues. In germline, CDR1 is MNHEY, CDR2 SVGAGI. The CDR3 sequence: CASRHGGDTEAFF. The CDR3 DNA is TGTGCCAGCAGGCACGGGGGGGATACTGAAGCTTTCTTT.

The V call is TRBV10-3, the J call TRBJ2-2, with 7 bases matching TRBD2. The CDR3 covers 15 residues. The V gene end was trimmed by 10 bases and the J gene end by 4 bases; junction bases not matched to a gene: 12. Germline V lookup: CDR1 ENHRY, CDR2 SYGVKD. The CDR3 loop reads CATNGGGQTTGELFF. The CDR3 DNA is TGTGCCACCAATGGGGGAGGGCAAACCACCGGGGAGCTGTTTTTT.

The chain combines TRBV19 with TRBJ2-7, with D possibly being TRBD1 or TRBD2 (5 bases each). V lost 2 bases and J 6 bases, leaving 14 bases between the germline ends. Germline V CDR1 and CDR2: LNHDA, SQIVND (reference sequence). The length of the CDR3 is 14 residues. The CDR3 reads CASSIKQGAIEQYF. The CDR3 region has the DNA TGTGCCAGTAGTATAAAGCAGGGAGCAATCGAGCAGTACTTC.

This clone was picked up one time. The chain couples TRBV7-9 to TRBJ1-1; D is undetermined. Germline assignment: CDR1 SEHNR and CDR2 FQNEAQ (reference sequence). The V end was cut by 0 bases, the J end by 10 bases, with 18 bases between. The CDR3 runs to 15 residues. The CDR3 reads CASSLAPSSGLLAFF. The CDR3 DNA follows: TGTGCCAGCAGCTTAGCCCCCTCCTCGGGGTTGCTAGCTTTCTTT.

The chain is built from TRBV9 and TRBJ2-7; TRBD1 matches at 7 bases. V trimming: 4 bases; J trimming: 4 bases; junction bases outside the gene matches: 20. Germline V CDR1 and CDR2: SGDLS, YYNGEE. The CDR3 is made up of 18 amino acids. The CDR3 nucleotides are TGTGCCAGCAGCCCCGTGGACAGGTCAAAGGCTAAGAGTTACGAGCAGTACTTC. Translating it yields CASSPVDRSKAKSYEQYF.

The chain combines TRBV19 with TRBJ1-6; D might be TRBD1 (6 bases). V was clipped by 11 bases and J by 6 bases, with 17 bases between them. This CDR3 is 14 amino acids long. The V gene's germline CDR1 is LNHDA and CDR2 SQIVND (reference sequence). The CDR3 loop reads CASGGQVFNSPLHF. The CDR3 DNA reads TGTGCCTCCGGGGGGCAGGTATTTAATTCACCCCTCCACTTT.

V is TRBV24-1 and J is TRBJ2-6, with 7 positions matching TRBD1. V gave up 10 bases and J gave up 2 bases; unmatched junction bases: 22. The CDR3 has 20 amino acids. CDR1 is KGHDR, CDR2 SFDVKD, per germline. The CDR3 sequence is CATTGARRLSLSTGANVLTF. In DNA form, the CDR3 reads TGTGCCACTACAGGGGCACGCCGTCTTTCTCTCTCTACTGGGGCCAACGTCCTGACTTTC.

The chain carries TRBV30 and TRBJ2-3; D remains ambiguous. This CDR3 is built from 11 residues. V gave up 4 bases and J gave up 9 bases, with 11 bases separating them. Per the germline V gene, CDR1 is GTSNPN and CDR2 is SVGIG (reference sequence). The CDR3 sequence is CAWTPQETQYF. In DNA, the CDR3 is TGTGCCTGGACGCCCCAGGAAACGCAGTATTTT.

The rearrangement links TRBV5-6 to TRBJ1-6; D not certain. Trimming stripped 0 bases from V and 8 bases from J, with 9 bases between. Germline V gene lookup returns CDR1 SGHDT and CDR2 YYEEEE. The CDR3 loop spans 14 amino acids. CDR3 residues: CASSLGRADSPLHF. Written as DNA, the CDR3 is TGTGCCAGCAGCTTGGGCAGAGCGGATTCACCCCTCCACTTT.

The V gene is TRBV6-2 or TRBV6-3, the J gene TRBJ2-7, with 8 bases that match TRBD2. The germline V gene has CDR1 MNHEY and CDR2 SVGEGT. This CDR3 comprises 18 residues. V gave up 2 bases and J gave up 1 base; unmatched junction bases: 13. For the CDR3, the DNA is TGTGCCAGCAGTTACCTTAGTCTTGCGGGAGGACCATCCTACGAGCAGTACTTC. Protein: CASSYLSLAGGPSYEQYF.

The chain uses TRBV19 and TRBJ2-3; TRBD1 matches 7 bases. With 8 bases clipped from V and 1 base from J, the junction kept 6 bases outside the gene matches. Germline CDR1 is LNHDA and CDR2 is SQIVND (reference sequence). This CDR3 contains 14 residues. This CDR3 reads CASAEGAGTDTQYF. The CDR3 DNA follows: TGTGCCAGTGCAGAGGGGGCCGGCACAGATACGCAGTATTTT.

The J gene is TRBJ1-5, the V gene TRBV7-3; D gene ambiguous. The CDR3 runs to 13 residues. V shed 3 bases and J shed 6 bases, with 9 bases lying between them. Germline V CDR1 and CDR2: SGHTA, FQGTGA. The CDR3 DNA sequence: TGTGCCAGCAGCTTGTACTCGGGTCAGCCCCAGCATTTT. It specifies CASSLYSGQPQHF.

CDR3 amino acids: CASSLWFGGAASTGELFF. CDR3 sequence (DNA): TGCGCCAGCAGCTTGTGGTTTGGAGGGGCGGCGTCCACCGGGGAGCTGTTTTTT. V and J are TRBV5-1 and TRBJ2-2; a weak D match, TRBD2 (6 bases). V was pared by 1 base and J by 4 bases, with 20 bases between. The CDR3 is 18 residues long. Germline V CDR1 and CDR2: SGHRS, YFSETQ.

The J gene is TRBJ2-5, the V gene TRBV5-1; D not resolved. Germline loops: CDR1 SGHRS, CDR2 YFSETQ. V shed 0 bases and J shed 0 bases, with 9 bases lying between them. The CDR3 is made up of 15 amino acids. The CDR3 reads CASSLGGSYQETQYF. In DNA form, the CDR3 reads TGCGCCAGCAGCTTGGGCGGCTCGTACCAAGAGACCCAGTACTTC.

This clone was found once. V usage is TRBV10-2 and J usage is TRBJ2-5; perhaps TRBD1 as D (5 bases). The V end was cut by 3 bases, the J end by 1 base, with 9 bases between. Germline values: CDR1 WSHSY, CDR2 SAAADI. The CDR3 consists of 14 residues. For the CDR3, the DNA is TGCGCCAGCAGTGACTGGGGCGGCCAAGAGACCCAGTACTTC. Translated, it gives CASSDWGGQETQYF.

The chain joins TRBV6-5 to TRBJ1-5; D may be TRBD1 (5 bases). The CDR3 is 12 residues long. In germline, CDR1 is MNHEY, CDR2 SVGAGI. In nucleotides, the CDR3 is TGTGCTGCAGGGCGGGTCGATCAGCCCCAGCATTTT. It translates to CAAGRVDQPQHF.

The rearrangement links TRBV12-5 to TRBJ1-3; 9 nucleotides align to TRBD1. The CDR3 is 19 residues long. Trimming took 4 bases from V and 0 from J; bases not matched to a gene: 13. Germline-derived CDR1 and CDR2 are LGHNT and FRNRAP. CDR3 bases: TGTGCTAGTGGTTCCCGGGGGGGGACAGGGACTCCCTCTGGAAACACCATATATTTT. It specifies CASGSRGGTGTPSGNTIYF.

The chain is built from TRBV29-1 and TRBJ2-5; TRBD1 aligns across 7 bases. This CDR3 is 13 amino acids long. Germline lookup yields CDR1 SQVTM and CDR2 ANQGSEA. J was trimmed by 4 bases and V by 3 bases; bases with no gene match: 5. CDR3 bases: TGCAGCGTTGAGGAAACAGGGGCAGAGACCCAGTACTTC. The encoded protein is CSVEETGAETQYF.

J is TRBJ1-1 and V is TRBV3-1 (or the pseudogene TRBV3-2), with TRBD1 as a possible D gene (5 bases). This CDR3 contains 12 residues. Germline CDR1 reads LGHDT; CDR2 reads YNNKEL (reference sequence). V was pared by 4 bases and J by 8 bases, with 11 bases between. The CDR3 coding sequence is TGTGCCAGCAGCCCTGGGACTGACGAAGCTTTCTTT. Residues: CASSPGTDEAFF.

This chain connects TRBV11-2 to TRBJ2-7, with D perhaps being TRBD1 or TRBD2 (6 bases each). Trimming removed 5 bases at V and 2 bases at J, with 16 bases between. This CDR3 region has 15 residues. Germline V CDR1 and CDR2: SGHAT, FQNNGV. The CDR3, as DNA: TGTGCCAGCAGCAGAGGGAGGACAGAGACCTACGAGCAGTACTTC. Its translation: CASSRGRTETYEQYF.

The V and J genes are TRBV6-5 and TRBJ1-1, with a possible D match to TRBD1 (5 bases). The germline V gene has CDR1 MNHEY and CDR2 SVGAGI. The CDR3 runs 14 residues. With 2 bases removed from V and 4 bases from J, the gap between germline ends came to 11 bases. This chain's CDR3 is CASSYQGSSTEAFF. CDR3 nucleotide sequence: TGTGCCAGCAGTTACCAGGGCTCAAGCACTGAAGCTTTCTTT.

The rearrangement links TRBV7-9 to TRBJ2-5, with 10 nucleotides matching TRBD2. CDR3 length: 15 residues. The ends lost 6 bases at V and 4 bases at J; junction bases unmatched: 8. The germline V gene has CDR1 SEHNR and CDR2 FQNEAQ (reference sequence). The CDR3 DNA is TGTGCCAGCAGTTTACTAGCGGGATATGGAGAGACCCAGTACTTC. This sequence encodes CASSLLAGYGETQYF.

In DNA form, the CDR3 reads TGTGCCAGCAGTTACTTCGGGGGGTGGGATTCACCCCTCCACTTT. Amino acids: CASSYFGGWDSPLHF. This chain connects TRBV6-5 to TRBJ1-6, with D possibly matching TRBD1 (5 bases). The V gene's germline CDR1 is MNHEY and CDR2 SVGAGI. This CDR3 region has 15 residues. V shed 1 base and J shed 8 bases, with 12 bases lying between them.

V is TRBV9 and J is TRBJ2-3; 7 nucleotides match TRBD2. CDR1 and CDR2 (germline): SGDLS, YYNGEE. With V trimmed by 4 bases and J by 1 base, 3 bases remained unmatched. The CDR3 length is 14 residues. The CDR3, as DNA: TGTGCCAGCAGCTCCCGGGGGGGCACAGATACGCAGTATTTT. Encoded protein: CASSSRGGTDTQYF.

This rearrangement joins TRBV28 to TRBJ1-1; TRBD1 matches at 8 bases. The CDR3 totals 15 residues. Germline values: CDR1 MDHEN, CDR2 SYDVKM. V lost 4 bases to trimming and J lost 1 base; unmatched junction nucleotides: 5. CDR3 nucleotides: TGTGCCAGCAGTTCAGGGGGCGCCGGGAACACTGAAGCTTTCTTT. It codes for CASSSGGAGNTEAFF.

This clone showed up just once. The chain joins TRBV4-2 to TRBJ2-7; 7 positions match TRBD1. CDR3 length: 15 amino acids. After removal of 0 bases from V and 3 bases from J, the junction contained 5 bases not matched to a gene. Per the germline V gene, CDR1 is LGHNA and CDR2 is YNFKEQ. Here the CDR3 reads CASSQEWTGYYEQYF. DNA of the CDR3: TGTGCCAGCAGCCAAGAGTGGACAGGTTACTACGAGCAGTACTTC.